This T cell receptor beta chain was profiled in a study of cytomegalovirus exposure and HLA in healthy donors. Background on the study: About 85 million unique TCRs from HLA-typed donors were held in an early release of data.

Findings of the study overall: Common viral pathogens were later found to be apparently linked to several of the most significant clusters.

13 Jbeta primers and 60 Vbeta primers were used for the PCR. Measured with immunoSEQ multiplex PCR; TCRdb has only the in-frame clones, and not every one. Of about 160,000 clones listed, approximately 80% are singletons. CDR3 length: 16 amino acids. Germline V gene data show CDR1 as MDHEN and CDR2 as SYDVKM. V lost 6 bases and J lost 2; bases outside the gene matches: 7. To note about this clone: Its antigen is unidentified.

The origin of this receptor is a man between 45 and 60 years old in good health and CMV-seropositive. V usage is TRBV28 and J usage is TRBJ1-5, with 10 bases lining up with TRBD1. The sequenced sample was PBMCs. CDR3 DNA: TGTGCCAGCAGGCCGACAGGGGGCGCGGGCAATCAGCCCCAGCATTTT. It is translated as CASRPTGGAGNQPQHF.